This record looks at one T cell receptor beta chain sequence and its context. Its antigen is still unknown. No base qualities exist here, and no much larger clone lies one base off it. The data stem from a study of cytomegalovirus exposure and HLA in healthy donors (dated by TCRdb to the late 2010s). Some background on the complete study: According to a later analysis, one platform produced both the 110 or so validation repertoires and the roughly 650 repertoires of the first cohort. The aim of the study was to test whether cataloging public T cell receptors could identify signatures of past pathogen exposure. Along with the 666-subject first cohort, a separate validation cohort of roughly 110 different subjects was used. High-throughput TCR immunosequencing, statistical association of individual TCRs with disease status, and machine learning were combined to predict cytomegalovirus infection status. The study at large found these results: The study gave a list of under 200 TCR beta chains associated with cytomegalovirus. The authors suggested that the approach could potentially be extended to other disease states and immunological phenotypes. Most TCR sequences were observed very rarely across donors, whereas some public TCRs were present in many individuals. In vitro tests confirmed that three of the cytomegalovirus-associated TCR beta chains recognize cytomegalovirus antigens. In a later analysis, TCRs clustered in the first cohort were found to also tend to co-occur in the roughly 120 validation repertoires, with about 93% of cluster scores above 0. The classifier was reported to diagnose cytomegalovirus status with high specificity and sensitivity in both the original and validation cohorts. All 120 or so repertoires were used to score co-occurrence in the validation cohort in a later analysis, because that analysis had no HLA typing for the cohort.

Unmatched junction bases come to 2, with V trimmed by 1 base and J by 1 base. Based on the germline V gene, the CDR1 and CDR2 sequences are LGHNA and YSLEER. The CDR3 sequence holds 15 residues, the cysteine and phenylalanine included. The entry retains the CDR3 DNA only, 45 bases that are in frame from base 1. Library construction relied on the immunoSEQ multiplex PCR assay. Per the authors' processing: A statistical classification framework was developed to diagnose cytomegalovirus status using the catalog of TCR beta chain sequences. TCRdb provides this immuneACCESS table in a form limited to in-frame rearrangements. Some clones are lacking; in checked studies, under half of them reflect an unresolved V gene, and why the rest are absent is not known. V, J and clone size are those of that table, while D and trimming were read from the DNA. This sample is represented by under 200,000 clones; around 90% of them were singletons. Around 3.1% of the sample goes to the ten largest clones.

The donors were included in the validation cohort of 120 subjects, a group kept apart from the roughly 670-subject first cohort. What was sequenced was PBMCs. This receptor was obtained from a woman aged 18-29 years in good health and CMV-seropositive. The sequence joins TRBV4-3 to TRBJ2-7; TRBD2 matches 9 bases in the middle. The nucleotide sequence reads TGCGCCAGCAGCCAAGGACTAGCGGTATCCTACGAGCAGTACTTC. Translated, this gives CASSQGLAVSYEQYF.